Detailed here is one TCR beta chain. CDR1 is LGHDT and CDR2 is YNNKEL in the germline V gene (reference sequence). Unmatched junction bases numbered 8, after V lost 0 bases and J lost 4 bases. This CDR3 region has 17 residues. The data belong to a study of blood T cell repertoires in COVID-19. Study context: Samples taken during acute and convalescent COVID-19 were collected in the United States, Italy and Spain. T cells, B-cell-depleted T cells, or PBMCs provided the cDNA or gDNA that served as material.

Authors' methods: The assay estimated nucleated cells by amplifying reference gene primers. Sequenced by immunoSEQ multiplex PCR; TCRdb stores in-frame clones only, minus some. D and trimming were read from the DNA, whereas the V and J calls and clone size are those reported in that table. The data hold 250,000 or so clones, with 88% observed a single time. Sequencing was carried out using peripheral blood. The clonotype was recovered from a woman aged 25 to 39 with acute or convalescent COVID-19. V usage is TRBV3-1 (or the pseudogene TRBV3-2) and J usage is TRBJ2-1; 8 nucleotides match TRBD2. The CDR3, as DNA: TGTGCCAGCAGCCAAGAGAGTCACGGGAGGGGGTACAATGAGCAGTTCTTC. Its protein product is CASSQESHGRGYNEQFF.